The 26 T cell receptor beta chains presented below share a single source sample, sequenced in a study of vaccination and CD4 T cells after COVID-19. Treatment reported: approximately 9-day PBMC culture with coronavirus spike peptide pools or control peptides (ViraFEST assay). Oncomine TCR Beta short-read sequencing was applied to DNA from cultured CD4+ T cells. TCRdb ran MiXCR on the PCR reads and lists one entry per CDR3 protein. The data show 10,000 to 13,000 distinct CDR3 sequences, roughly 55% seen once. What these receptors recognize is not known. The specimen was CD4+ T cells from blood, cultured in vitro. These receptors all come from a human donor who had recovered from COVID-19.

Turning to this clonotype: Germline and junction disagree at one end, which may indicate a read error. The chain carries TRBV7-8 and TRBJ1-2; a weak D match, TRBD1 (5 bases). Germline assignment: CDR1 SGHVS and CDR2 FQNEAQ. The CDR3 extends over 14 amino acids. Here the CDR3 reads CASSLQAGNYDYTF. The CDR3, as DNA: TGTGCCAGCAGCTTACAAGCAGGGAACTATGACTACACCTTC.

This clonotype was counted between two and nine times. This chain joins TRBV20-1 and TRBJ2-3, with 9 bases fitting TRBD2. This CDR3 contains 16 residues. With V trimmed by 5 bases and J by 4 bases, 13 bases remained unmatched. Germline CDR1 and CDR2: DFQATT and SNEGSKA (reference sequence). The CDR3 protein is CSAGVGAGGLADTQYF. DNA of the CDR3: TGCAGTGCTGGAGTCGGTGCGGGAGGGCTGGCAGATACGCAGTATTTT.

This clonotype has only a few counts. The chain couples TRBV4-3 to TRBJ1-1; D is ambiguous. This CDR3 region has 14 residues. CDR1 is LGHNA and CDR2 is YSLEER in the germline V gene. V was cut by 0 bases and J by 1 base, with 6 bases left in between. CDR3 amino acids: CASSQDSRNTEAFF. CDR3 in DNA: TGCGCCAGCAGCCAAGATAGTAGGAACACTGAAGCTTTCTTT.

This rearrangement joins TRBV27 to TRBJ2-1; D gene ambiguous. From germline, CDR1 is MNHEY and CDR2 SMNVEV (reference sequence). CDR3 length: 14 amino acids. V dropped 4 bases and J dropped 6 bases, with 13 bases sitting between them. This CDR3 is CASSYQTNRNEQFF. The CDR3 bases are TGTGCCAGCAGTTACCAAACTAATCGCAATGAGCAGTTCTTC.

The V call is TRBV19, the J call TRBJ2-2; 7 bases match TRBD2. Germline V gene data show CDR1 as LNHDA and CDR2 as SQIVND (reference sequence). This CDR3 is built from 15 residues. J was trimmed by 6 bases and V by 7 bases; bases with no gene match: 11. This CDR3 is CASNIRTSGPGELFF. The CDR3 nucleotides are TGTGCCAGTAATATTAGGACTAGTGGTCCCGGGGAGCTGTTTTTT. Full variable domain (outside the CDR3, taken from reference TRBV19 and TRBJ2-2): DGGITQSPKYLFRKEGQNVTLSCEQNLNHDAMYWYRQDPGQGLRLIYYSQIVNDFQKGDIAEGYSVSREKKESFPLTVTSAQKNPTAFYLCASNIRTSGPGELFFGEGSRLTVL.

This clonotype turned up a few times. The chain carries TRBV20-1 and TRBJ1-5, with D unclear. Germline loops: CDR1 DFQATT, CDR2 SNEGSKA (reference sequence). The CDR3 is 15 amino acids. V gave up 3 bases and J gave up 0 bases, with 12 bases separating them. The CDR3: CSARLRARSNQPQHF. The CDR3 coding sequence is TGCAGTGCTAGGTTACGAGCTCGTAGCAATCAGCCCCAGCATTTT.

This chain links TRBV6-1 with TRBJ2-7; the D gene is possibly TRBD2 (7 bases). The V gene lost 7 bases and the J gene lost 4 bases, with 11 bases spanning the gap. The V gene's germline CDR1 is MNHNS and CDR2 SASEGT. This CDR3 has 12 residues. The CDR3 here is CASKAGTYEQYF. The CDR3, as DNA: TGTGCCAGCAAAGCGGGGACATACGAGCAGTACTTC.

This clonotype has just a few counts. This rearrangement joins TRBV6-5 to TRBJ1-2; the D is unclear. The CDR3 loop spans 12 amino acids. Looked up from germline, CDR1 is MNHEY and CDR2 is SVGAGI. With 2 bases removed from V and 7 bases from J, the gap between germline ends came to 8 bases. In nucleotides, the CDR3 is TGTGCCAGCAGTTACAACTCAGGTGGCTACACCTTC. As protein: CASSYNSGGYTF.

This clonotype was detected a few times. CDR3 nucleotides: TGTGCCAGTAGTAGAGACAGGGAGTACAATGAGCAGTTCTTC. Translated: CASSRDREYNEQFF. This chain joins TRBV19 and TRBJ2-1, with 7 bases aligning to TRBD1. Per the germline V gene, CDR1 is LNHDA and CDR2 is SQIVND (reference sequence). The V and J ends lost 4 bases and 4 bases, in that order; junction bases with no gene match: 4. The CDR3 is 14 amino acids.

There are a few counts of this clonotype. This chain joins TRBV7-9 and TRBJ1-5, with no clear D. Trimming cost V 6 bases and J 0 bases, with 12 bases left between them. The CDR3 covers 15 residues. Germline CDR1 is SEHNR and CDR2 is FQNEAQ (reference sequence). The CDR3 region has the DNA TGTGCCAGCAGGAGAGACGGGAATAGCAATCAGCCCCAGCATTTT. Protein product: CASRRDGNSNQPQHF.

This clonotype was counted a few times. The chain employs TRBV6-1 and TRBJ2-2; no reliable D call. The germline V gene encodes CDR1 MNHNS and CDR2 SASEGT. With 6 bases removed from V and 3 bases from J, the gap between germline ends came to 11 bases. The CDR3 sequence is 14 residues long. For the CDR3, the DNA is TGTGCCAGCAGGAAGGGCGGCGACACCGGGGAGCTGTTTTTT. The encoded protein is CASRKGGDTGELFF.

In DNA, the CDR3 is TGTGCCAGCAAGCCGGTCAACACAGATACGCAGTATTTT. Translation gives CASKPVNTDTQYF. The J gene is TRBJ2-3, the V gene TRBV12-3 or TRBV12-4; D ambiguous. With 7 bases removed from V and 2 bases from J, the gap between germline ends came to 10 bases. The length of the CDR3 is 13 residues.

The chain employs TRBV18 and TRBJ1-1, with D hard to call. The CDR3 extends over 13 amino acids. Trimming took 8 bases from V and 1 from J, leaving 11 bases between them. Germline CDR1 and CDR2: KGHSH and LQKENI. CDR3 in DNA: TGTGCCAGCCACAGATATCCGAACACTGAAGCTTTCTTT. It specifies CASHRYPNTEAFF.

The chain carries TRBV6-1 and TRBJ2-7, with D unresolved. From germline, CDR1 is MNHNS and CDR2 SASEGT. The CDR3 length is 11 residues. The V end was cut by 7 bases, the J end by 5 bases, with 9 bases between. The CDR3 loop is CASKRKHEQYF. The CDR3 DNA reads TGTGCCAGCAAGAGGAAACACGAGCAGTACTTC.

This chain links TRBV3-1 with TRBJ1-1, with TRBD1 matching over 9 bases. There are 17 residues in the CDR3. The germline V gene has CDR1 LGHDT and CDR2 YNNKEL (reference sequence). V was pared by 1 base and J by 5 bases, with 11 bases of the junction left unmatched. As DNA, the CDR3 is TGTGCCAGCAGCCAAGTCAGGGGGACAGGGATAGTTACTGAAGCTTTCTTT. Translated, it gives CASSQVRGTGIVTEAFF.

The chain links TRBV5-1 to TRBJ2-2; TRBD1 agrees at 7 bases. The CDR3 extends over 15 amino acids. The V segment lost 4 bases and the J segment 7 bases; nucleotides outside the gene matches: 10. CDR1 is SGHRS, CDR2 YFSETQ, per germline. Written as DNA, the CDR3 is TGCGCCAGCAGCCCCGGGACAGCCATGGACGGGGAGCTGTTTTTT. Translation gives CASSPGTAMDGELFF.

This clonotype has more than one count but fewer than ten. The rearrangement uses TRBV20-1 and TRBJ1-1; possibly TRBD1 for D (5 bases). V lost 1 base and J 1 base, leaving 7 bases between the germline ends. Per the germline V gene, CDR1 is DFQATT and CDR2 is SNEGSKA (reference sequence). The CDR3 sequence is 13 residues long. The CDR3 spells CSARVDRNTEAFF. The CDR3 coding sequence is TGCAGTGCTAGAGTAGACAGGAACACTGAAGCTTTCTTT.

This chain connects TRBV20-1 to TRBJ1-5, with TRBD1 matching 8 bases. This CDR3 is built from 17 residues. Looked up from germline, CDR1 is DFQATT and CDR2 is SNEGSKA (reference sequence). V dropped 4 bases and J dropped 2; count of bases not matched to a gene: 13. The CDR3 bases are TGCAGTGCTACCGGGACAGGAGGGCTCGCGGGCAATCAGCCCCAGCATTTT. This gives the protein CSATGTGGLAGNQPQHF.

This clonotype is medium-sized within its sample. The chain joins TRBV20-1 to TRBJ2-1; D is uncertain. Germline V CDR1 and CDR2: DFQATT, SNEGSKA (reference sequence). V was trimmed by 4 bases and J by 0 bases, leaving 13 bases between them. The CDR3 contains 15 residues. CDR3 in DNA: TGCAGTGCTACCGACCTTTTGAGCTCCTACAATGAGCAGTTCTTC. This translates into CSATDLLSSYNEQFF.

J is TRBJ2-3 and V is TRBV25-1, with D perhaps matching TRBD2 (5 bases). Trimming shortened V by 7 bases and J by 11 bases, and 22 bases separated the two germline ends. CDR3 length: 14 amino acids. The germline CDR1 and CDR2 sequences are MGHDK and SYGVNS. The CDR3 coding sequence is TGTGCCAGCACTCCGGAGGCTAGCTCATGGAGGCAGTATTTT. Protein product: CASTPEASSWRQYF.

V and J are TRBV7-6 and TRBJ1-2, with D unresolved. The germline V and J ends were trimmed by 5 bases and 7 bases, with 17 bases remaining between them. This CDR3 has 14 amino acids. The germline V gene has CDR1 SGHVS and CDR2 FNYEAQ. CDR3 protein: CASSADELGGGYTF. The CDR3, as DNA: TGTGCCAGCAGCGCAGACGAGCTCGGTGGTGGCTACACCTTC.

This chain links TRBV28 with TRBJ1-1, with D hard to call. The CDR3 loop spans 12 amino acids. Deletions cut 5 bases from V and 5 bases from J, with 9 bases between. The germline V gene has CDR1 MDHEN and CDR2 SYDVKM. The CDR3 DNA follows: TGTGCCAGCAGTGTAATAAGTACTGAAGCTTTCTTT. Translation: CASSVISTEAFF.

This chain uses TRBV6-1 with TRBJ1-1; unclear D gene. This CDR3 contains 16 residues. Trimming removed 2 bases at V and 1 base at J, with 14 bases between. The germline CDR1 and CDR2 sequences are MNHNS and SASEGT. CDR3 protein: CASSENEGVGNTEAFF. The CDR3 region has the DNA TGTGCCAGCAGTGAAAACGAGGGCGTCGGGAACACTGAAGCTTTCTTT.

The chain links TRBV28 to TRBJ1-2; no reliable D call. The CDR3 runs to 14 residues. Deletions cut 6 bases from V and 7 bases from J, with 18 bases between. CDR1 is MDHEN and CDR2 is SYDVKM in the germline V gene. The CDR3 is CASSYEMLDSGYTF. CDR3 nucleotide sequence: TGTGCCAGCAGCTATGAAATGTTGGATTCTGGCTACACCTTC.

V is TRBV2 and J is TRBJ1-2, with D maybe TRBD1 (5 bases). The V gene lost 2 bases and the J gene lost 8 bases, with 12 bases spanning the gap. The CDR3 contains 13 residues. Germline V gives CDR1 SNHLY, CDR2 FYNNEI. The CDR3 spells CASSEWGREGYTF. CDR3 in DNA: TGTGCCAGCAGTGAATGGGGCAGGGAGGGCTACACCTTC.

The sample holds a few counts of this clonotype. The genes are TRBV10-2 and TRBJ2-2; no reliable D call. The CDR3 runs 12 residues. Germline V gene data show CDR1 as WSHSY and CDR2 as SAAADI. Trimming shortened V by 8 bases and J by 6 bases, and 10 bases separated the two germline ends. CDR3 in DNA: TGCGCCAGCCGGCTTGTGGCCGGGGAGCTGTTTTTT. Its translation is CASRLVAGELFF.